This TCR beta chain was sequenced during a study of a mutant IDH1 vaccine in newly diagnosed glioma. The overall study: Patients had received radiotherapy, temozolomide, or both previously, most receiving both.

CDR1 SGHDT and CDR2 YYEEEE come from the germline V gene. This CDR3 has 15 amino acids. The V and J ends lost 4 bases and 0 bases respectively, with 13 bases between them. Time point noted: week 23, last vaccination. Topical imiquimod accompanied each vaccine dose, which consisted of 300 ug of mutant IDH1 20-mer peptide. Comments on this clone: Its matching antigen is unknown.

Measured with immunoSEQ multiplex PCR; TCRdb has only the in-frame clones, and not every one. The sample consists of tens of thousands of clones, 80% of them appearing once. The clonotype originates from a man aged 35 to 55 with glioma. J is TRBJ1-2 and V is TRBV5-6, with D uncertain. The sample consisted of PBMCs, taken from a glioma patient whose treatment included an IDH1 peptide vaccine. CDR3 nucleotides: TGTGCCAGCAGCACCGGGCCTAACCCTAACTATGGCTACACCTTC. This sequence encodes CASSTGPNPNYGYTF.